These 17 T cell receptor beta chains were sequenced from one sample in a study of blood T cell repertoires in COVID-19. This table comes from immunoSEQ multiplex PCR, and its TCRdb copy is limited to in-frame clones, with some not included. The sample lists under 200,000 clones, around 84% seen once, with roughly 0.58% in the top ten. The sequencing sample was made of peripheral blood. All receptors come from a man in his 60s with COVID-19, enrolled during active disease.

The chain uses TRBV5-1 and TRBJ2-7, with 8 bases lining up with TRBD1. Germline V gene sequence: CDR1 SGHRS, CDR2 YFSETQ. V was pared by 3 bases and J by 6 bases, with 11 bases of the junction left unmatched. This CDR3 is 15 amino acids long. CDR3 DNA: TGCGCCAGCAGCTCCTCCGGGACAGGCGCCTTCGAGCAGTACTTC. This sequence encodes CASSSSGTGAFEQYF.

This chain links TRBV14 with TRBJ1-2; the match to TRBD1 covers 8 bases. Trimming cost V 0 bases and J 1 base; bases outside gene matches: 7. CDR3 length equals 17 residues. CDR1 and CDR2 (germline): SGHDN, FVKESK. CDR3 in amino acids: CASSQDLAGGVNYGYTF. In nucleotides, the CDR3 is TGTGCCAGCAGCCAAGATTTGGCAGGGGGCGTTAACTATGGCTACACCTTC. Complete variable domain (other parts from reference TRBV14 and TRBJ1-2): EAGVTQFPSHSVIEKGQTVTLRCDPISGHDNLYWYRRVMGKEIKFLLHFVKESKQDESGMPNNRFLAERTGGTYSTLKVQPAELEDSGVYFCASSQDLAGGVNYGYTFGSGTRLTVV.

This chain links TRBV7-3 with TRBJ2-2, with TRBD1 as a possible D gene (6 bases). V lost 1 base and J 3 bases, leaving 9 bases between the germline ends. Germline V gene lookup returns CDR1 SGHTA and CDR2 FQGTGA. The CDR3 runs 15 residues. The CDR3 DNA follows: TGTGCCAGCAGCTTAAGGACAGATTACACCGGGGAGCTGTTTTTT. Translation gives CASSLRTDYTGELFF.

The chain couples TRBV30 to TRBJ2-7, with 7 bases aligning to TRBD1. From germline, CDR1 is GTSNPN and CDR2 SVGIG (reference sequence). CDR3 length equals 14 residues. V lost 5 bases, J lost 1 base, and 8 bases stayed unmatched. In nucleotides, the CDR3 is TGTGCCTGGGTGGGACAGCTGGGGTCCTACGAGCAGTACTTC. Translating gives CAWVGQLGSYEQYF. The entire variable domain, with the rest obtained from reference TRBV30 and TRBJ2-7, is as follows: SQTIHQWPATLVQPVGSPLSLECTVEGTSNPNLYWYRQAAGRGLQLLFYSVGIGQISSEVPQNLSASRPQDRQFILSSKKLLLSDSGFYLCAWVGQLGSYEQYFGPGTRLTVT.

This clone was seen a few times. This chain uses TRBV19 with TRBJ1-5; tentative D call: TRBD1 (5 bases). This CDR3 region has 15 residues. Trimming pared 6 bases from V and 0 bases from J, leaving 12 bases between. From germline, CDR1 is LNHDA and CDR2 SQIVND (reference sequence). CDR3 loop: CASRRGANSNQPQHF. As DNA, the CDR3 is TGTGCCAGTAGACGCGGGGCAAATAGCAATCAGCCCCAGCATTTT.

Here the CDR3 reads CASSSRTGIAPYEQYF. CDR3 bases: TGTGCCAGCAGCTCCAGGACAGGGATTGCGCCCTACGAGCAGTACTTC. The chain combines TRBV27 with TRBJ2-7, with TRBD1 identical over 8 bases. The trim removed 6 bases at V and 2 bases at J, leaving 12 bases unmatched. Germline V gene lookup returns CDR1 MNHEY and CDR2 SMNVEV (reference sequence). The CDR3 has 16 amino acids.

The chain links TRBV9 to TRBJ2-3, with 7 bases identical to TRBD1. The CDR3 is made up of 16 amino acids. Germline loops: CDR1 SGDLS, CDR2 YYNGEE. V was clipped by 0 bases and J by 5 bases; unmatched bases: 9. The CDR3 region is CASSVDGTDKGDTQYF. CDR3 DNA: TGTGCCAGCAGCGTAGACGGGACAGACAAAGGAGATACGCAGTATTTT.

This chain connects TRBV7-2 to TRBJ1-3, with D perhaps matching TRBD1 (6 bases). Germline V gives CDR1 SGHTA, CDR2 FQGNSA. This CDR3 spans 17 amino acids. Trimming shortened V by 1 base and J by 1 base, and 14 bases separated the two germline ends. CDR3: CASSLGGGGLSGNTIYF. CDR3 sequence (DNA): TGTGCCAGCAGCTTAGGTGGGGGGGGCCTTTCTGGAAACACCATATATTTT.

The chain joins TRBV9 to TRBJ1-4, with 7 bases matching TRBD1. The CDR3 has 15 amino acids. Germline V gives CDR1 SGDLS, CDR2 YYNGEE. J lost 3 bases, V lost 4 bases, and 6 bases had no gene match. The CDR3 here is CASSLTGNANEKLFF. CDR3 DNA: TGTGCCAGCAGCCTGACAGGGAACGCTAATGAAAAACTGTTTTTT.

This rearrangement joins TRBV11-2 to TRBJ2-7; D gene ambiguous. The CDR3 is made up of 14 amino acids. Deletions cut 5 bases from V and 0 bases from J, with 11 bases between. From germline, CDR1 is SGHAT and CDR2 FQNNGV. The CDR3, as DNA: TGTGCCAGCAGCATAAACCGGGTCTCCTACGAGCAGTACTTC. Translated: CASSINRVSYEQYF.

This sequence joins TRBV18 and TRBJ1-6; 8 positions match TRBD1. J gave up 8 bases and V 3 bases, and 3 bases lay outside the gene matches. The CDR3 covers 14 residues. Germline CDR1 and CDR2: KGHSH and LQKENI. CDR3 bases: TGTGCCAGCTCACCGGACAGGGCTGATTCACCCCTCCACTTT. Residues: CASSPDRADSPLHF.

This chain joins TRBV27 and TRBJ1-5, with TRBD1 matching 9 bases. The CDR3 has 13 amino acids. Germline V lookup: CDR1 MNHEY, CDR2 SMNVEV (reference sequence). Trimming took 6 bases from V and 6 from J; bases not matched to a gene: 3. The CDR3, as DNA: TGTGCCAGCAGGTCGACAGGGGGTCAGCCCCAGCATTTT. Protein: CASRSTGGQPQHF.

The rearrangement links TRBV5-8 to TRBJ2-3, with D perhaps matching TRBD2 (6 bases). This CDR3 contains 14 residues. The V gene lost 2 bases and the J gene lost 0 bases, with 7 bases spanning the gap. Germline V lookup: CDR1 SGHTS, CDR2 YDEGEE. In DNA form, the CDR3 reads TGTGCCAGCAGCTTACGGGGGAGCACAGATACGCAGTATTTT. This encodes CASSLRGSTDTQYF.

V and J are TRBV5-1 and TRBJ2-1; 9 bases are a match to TRBD1. After removal of 1 base from V and 6 bases from J, the junction contained 5 bases not matched to a gene. Germline V gene data show CDR1 as SGHRS and CDR2 as YFSETQ. The CDR3 contains 15 residues. CDR3 coding DNA: TGCGCCAGCAGCTTGAGCGGGACAGGGATCAATGAGCAGTTCTTC. Translating it yields CASSLSGTGINEQFF.

This chain joins TRBV6-5 and TRBJ1-3; TRBD1 might be the D (6 bases). Germline V lookup: CDR1 MNHEY, CDR2 SVGAGI. The V and J ends lost 0 bases and 0 bases respectively, with 9 bases between them. CDR3 size: 16 residues. This CDR3 is CASSYSGTSSGNTIYF. CDR3 in DNA: TGTGCCAGCAGTTACTCCGGGACAAGCTCTGGAAACACCATATATTTT.

The CDR3, as DNA: TGTGCCAGCAGCTTAGCGGACAGGGGGCCGTACGAGCAGTACTTC. Translated, it gives CASSLADRGPYEQYF. The rearrangement uses TRBV7-2 and TRBJ2-7, with 11 positions matching TRBD1. The CDR3 sequence is 15 residues long. Germline loops: CDR1 SGHTA, CDR2 FQGNSA. The J segment lost 4 bases and the V segment lost 0 bases, leaving 2 bases of the junction unmatched.

In its sample, this clone was seen once. The chain is built from TRBV4-3 and TRBJ1-5; D may be TRBD1 (5 bases). Germline CDR1 reads LGHNA; CDR2 reads YSLEER. CDR3 length: 16 residues. The V end lost 1 base, the J end lost 2 bases, and 12 bases lay between the germline ends. The CDR3 DNA follows: TGCGCCAGCAGCCAAGGGGGGGGTGTTGGCAATCAGCCCCAGCATTTT. It specifies CASSQGGGVGNQPQHF.